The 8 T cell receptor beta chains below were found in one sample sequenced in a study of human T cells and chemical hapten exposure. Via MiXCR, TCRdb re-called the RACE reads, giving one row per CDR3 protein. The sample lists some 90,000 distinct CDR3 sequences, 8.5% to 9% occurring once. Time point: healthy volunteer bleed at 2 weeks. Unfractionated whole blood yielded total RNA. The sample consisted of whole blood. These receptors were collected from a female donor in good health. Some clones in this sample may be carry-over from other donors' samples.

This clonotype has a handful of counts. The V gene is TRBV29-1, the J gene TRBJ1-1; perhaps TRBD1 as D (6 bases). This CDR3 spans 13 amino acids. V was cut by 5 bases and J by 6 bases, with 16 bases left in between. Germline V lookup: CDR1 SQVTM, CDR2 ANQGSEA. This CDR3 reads CSVQTGRGAEAFF. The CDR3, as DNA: TGCAGCGTTCAAACCGGCAGGGGCGCTGAAGCTTTCTTT.

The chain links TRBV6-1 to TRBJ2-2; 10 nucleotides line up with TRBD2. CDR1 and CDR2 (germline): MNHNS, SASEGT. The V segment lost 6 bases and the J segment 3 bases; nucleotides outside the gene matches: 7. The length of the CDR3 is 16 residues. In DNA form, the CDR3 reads TGTGCCAGCAGCGAAATACTAGCGGGATACACCGGGGAGCTGTTTTTT. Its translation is CASSEILAGYTGELFF.

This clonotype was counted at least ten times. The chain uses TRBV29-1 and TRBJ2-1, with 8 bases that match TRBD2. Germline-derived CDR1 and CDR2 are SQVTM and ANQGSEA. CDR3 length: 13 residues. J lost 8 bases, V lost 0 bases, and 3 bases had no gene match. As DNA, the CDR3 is TGCAGCGTTGAAGATGGGCGGGAGGATGAGCAGTTCTTC. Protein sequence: CSVEDGREDEQFF.

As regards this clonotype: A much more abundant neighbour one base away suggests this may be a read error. CDR3 loop: CASGSTGMGNQPQHF. The CDR3 DNA follows: TGTGCCAGCGGCTCCACAGGGATGGGCAATCAGCCCCAGCATTTT. This chain joins TRBV7-2 and TRBJ1-5; D perhaps matches TRBD1 (6 bases). Germline V CDR1 and CDR2: SGHTA, FQGNSA. V dropped 8 bases and J dropped 2 bases, with 16 bases sitting between them. The CDR3 is 15 residues long.

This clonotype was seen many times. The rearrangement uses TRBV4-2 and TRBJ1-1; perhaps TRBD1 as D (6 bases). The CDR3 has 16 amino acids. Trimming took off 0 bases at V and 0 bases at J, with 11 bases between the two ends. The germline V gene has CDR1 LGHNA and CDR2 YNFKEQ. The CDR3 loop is CASSQEAQGMNTEAFF. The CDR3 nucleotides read TGTGCCAGCAGCCAAGAGGCCCAGGGGATGAACACTGAAGCTTTCTTT.

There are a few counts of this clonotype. The CDR3 DNA sequence: TGTGCCAGCAGTTACTGGACAGGGGGGGACAATGAGCAGTTCTTC. It is translated as CASSYWTGGDNEQFF. J is TRBJ2-1 and V is TRBV6-5; 10 bases are a match to TRBD1. The CDR3 totals 15 residues. Per germline, CDR1 MNHEY and CDR2 SVGAGI. V was pared by 1 base and J by 5 bases, with 2 bases of the junction left unmatched.

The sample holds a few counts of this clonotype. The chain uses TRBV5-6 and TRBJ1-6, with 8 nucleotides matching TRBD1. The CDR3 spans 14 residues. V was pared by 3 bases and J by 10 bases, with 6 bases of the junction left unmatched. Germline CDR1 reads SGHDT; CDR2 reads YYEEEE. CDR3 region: CASSYGQGYSPLHF. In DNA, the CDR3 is TGTGCCAGCAGCTACGGACAGGGCTACTCACCCCTCCACTTT.

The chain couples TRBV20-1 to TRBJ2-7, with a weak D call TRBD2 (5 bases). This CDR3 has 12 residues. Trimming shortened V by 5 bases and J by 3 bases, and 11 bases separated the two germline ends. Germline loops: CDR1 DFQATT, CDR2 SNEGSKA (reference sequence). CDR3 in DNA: TGCAGTGCTCGCAAACTAGTCTACGAGCAGTACTTC. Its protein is CSARKLVYEQYF.